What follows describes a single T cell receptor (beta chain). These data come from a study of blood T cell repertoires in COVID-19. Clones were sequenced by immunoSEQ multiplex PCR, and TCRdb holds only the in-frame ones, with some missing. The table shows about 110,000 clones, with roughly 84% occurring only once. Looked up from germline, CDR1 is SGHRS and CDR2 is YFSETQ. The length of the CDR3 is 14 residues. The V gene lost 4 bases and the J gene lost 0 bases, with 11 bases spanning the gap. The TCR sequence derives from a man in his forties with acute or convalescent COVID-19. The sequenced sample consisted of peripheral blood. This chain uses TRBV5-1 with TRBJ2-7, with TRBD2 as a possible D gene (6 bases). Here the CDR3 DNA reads TGCGCCAGCAGCCGGGACTTCTTCTCCTACGAGCAGTACTTC. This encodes CASSRDFFSYEQYF.